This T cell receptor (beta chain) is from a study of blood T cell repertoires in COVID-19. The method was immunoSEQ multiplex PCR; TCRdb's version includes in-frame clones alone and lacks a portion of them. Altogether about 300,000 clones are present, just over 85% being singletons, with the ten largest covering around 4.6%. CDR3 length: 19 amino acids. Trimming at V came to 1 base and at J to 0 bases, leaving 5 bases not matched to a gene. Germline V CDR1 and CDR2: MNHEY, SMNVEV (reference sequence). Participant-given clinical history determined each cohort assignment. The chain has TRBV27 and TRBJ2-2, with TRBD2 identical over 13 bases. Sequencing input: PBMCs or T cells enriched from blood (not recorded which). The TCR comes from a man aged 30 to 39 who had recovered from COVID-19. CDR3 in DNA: TGTGCCAGCAGTTTATTTCGACTAGCGGGAGGATCGAACACCGGGGAGCTGTTTTTT. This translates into CASSLFRLAGGSNTGELFF.